Detailed here is one TCR beta chain. At the DNA level, this CDR3 is encoded by other sequences in the same sample as well. The data were produced by immunoSEQ multiplex PCR, yet TCRdb's version contains in-frame clones alone and is incomplete. The table has 95,000 to 110,000 clones, around 92% seen once; the top ten hold roughly 8.7%. The V end lost 3 bases, the J end lost 4 bases, and 9 bases lay between the germline ends. There are 13 residues in the CDR3. In germline, CDR1 is MNHEY, CDR2 SMNVEV (reference sequence). Second-dose intervals of approximately 4 or approximately 12 weeks were pooled. This entry belongs to a study of T cell responses to AZD1222 COVID-19 vaccine.

The rearrangement uses TRBV27 and TRBJ1-2, with unresolved D. The sequence derives from an adult who received the AZD1222 COVID-19 vaccine. This specimen consisted of peripheral blood, obtained 28 days after the second AZD1222 dose. The DNA of the CDR3 is TGTGCCAGCAGTTTTGGAGTCGGCTATGGCTACACCTTC. Its protein is CASSFGVGYGYTF.